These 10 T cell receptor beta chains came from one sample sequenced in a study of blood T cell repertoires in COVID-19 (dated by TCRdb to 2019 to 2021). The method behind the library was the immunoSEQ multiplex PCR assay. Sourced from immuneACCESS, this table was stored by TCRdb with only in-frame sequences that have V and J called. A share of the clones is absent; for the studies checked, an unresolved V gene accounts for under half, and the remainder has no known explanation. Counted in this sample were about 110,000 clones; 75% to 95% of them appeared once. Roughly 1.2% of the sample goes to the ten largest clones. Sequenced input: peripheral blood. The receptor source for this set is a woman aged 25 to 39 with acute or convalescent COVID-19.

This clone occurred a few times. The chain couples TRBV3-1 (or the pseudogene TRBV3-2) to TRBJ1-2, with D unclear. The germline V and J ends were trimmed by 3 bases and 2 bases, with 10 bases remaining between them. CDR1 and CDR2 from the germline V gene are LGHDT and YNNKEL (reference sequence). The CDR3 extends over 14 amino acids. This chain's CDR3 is CASSQEGVNYGYTF. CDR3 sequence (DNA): TGTGCCAGCAGCCAGGAGGGAGTGAACTATGGCTACACCTTC.

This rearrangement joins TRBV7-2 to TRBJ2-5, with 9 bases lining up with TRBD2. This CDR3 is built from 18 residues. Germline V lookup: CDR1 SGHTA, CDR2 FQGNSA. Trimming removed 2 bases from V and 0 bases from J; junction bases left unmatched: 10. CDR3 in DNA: TGTGCCAGCAGCTTAAAGACTAGCGGATCGAAGTACCAAGAGACCCAGTACTTC. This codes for CASSLKTSGSKYQETQYF.

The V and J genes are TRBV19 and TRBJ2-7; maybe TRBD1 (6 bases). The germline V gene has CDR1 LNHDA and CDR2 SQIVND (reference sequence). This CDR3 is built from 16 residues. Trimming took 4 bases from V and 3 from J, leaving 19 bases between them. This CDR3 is CASSTSRDTAYYEQYF. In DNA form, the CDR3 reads TGTGCCAGTAGTACTTCCCGGGACACGGCTTACTACGAGCAGTACTTC.

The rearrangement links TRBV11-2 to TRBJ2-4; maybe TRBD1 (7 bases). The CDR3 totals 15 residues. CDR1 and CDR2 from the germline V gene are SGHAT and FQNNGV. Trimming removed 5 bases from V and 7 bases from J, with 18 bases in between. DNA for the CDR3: TGTGCCAGCAGCCTGATACCACAGGGGAGGAACATTCAGTACTTC. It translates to CASSLIPQGRNIQYF.

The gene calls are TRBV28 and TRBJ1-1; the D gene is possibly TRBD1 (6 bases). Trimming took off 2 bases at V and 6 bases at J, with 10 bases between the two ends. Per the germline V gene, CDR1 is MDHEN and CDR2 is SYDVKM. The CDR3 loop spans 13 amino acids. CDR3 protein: CASSLRGGAEAFF. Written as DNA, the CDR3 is TGTGCCAGCAGTTTAAGGGGGGGGGCTGAAGCTTTCTTT.

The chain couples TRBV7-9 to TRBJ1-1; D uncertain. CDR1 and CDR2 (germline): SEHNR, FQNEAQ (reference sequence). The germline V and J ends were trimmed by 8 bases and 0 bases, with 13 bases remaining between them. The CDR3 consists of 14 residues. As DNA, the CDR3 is TGTGCCAGCCTCGGGGAAAGGGTGAACACTGAAGCTTTCTTT. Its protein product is CASLGERVNTEAFF. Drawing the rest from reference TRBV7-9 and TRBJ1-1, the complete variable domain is DTGVSQNPRHKITKRGQNVTFRCDPISEHNRLYWYRQTLGQGPEFLTYFQNEAQLEKSRLLSDRFSAERPKGSFSTLEIQRTEQGDSAMYLCASLGERVNTEAFFGQGTRLTVV.

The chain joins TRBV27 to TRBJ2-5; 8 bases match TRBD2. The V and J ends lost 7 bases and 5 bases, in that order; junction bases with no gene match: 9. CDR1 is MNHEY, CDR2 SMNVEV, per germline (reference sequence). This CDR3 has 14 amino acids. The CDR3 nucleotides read TGTGCCAGCACCAAACTGGGACTAGAGGAGACCCAGTACTTC. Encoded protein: CASTKLGLEETQYF.

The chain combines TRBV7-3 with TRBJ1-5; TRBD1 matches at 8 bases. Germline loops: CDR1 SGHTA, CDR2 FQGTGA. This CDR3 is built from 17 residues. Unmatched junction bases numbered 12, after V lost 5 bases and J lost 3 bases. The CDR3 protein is CASSTRRRQGYNQPQHF. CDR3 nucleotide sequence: TGTGCCAGCAGCACTCGACGAAGACAGGGGTACAATCAGCCCCAGCATTTT.

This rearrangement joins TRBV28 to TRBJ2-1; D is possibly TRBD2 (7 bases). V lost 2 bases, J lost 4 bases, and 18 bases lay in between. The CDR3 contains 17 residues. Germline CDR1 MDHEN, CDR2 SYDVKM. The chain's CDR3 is CASSLPGGGTLYNEQFF. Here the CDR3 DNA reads TGTGCCAGCAGTTTACCCGGGGGAGGGACACTTTACAATGAGCAGTTCTTC.

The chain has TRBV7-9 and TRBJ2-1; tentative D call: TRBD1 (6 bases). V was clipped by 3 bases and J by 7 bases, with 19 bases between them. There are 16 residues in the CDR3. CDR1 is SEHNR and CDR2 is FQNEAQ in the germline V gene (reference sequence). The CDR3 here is CASSFQRTGSLNEQFF. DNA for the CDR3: TGTGCCAGCAGCTTCCAACGTACAGGGTCCCTGAATGAGCAGTTCTTC.